This TCR beta chain is drawn from a study of metastatic and nonmetastatic thyroid tumors. Every patient underwent thyroid surgery untreated. TCRdb re-analyzed the PCR reads using MiXCR. The sample holds under 35,000 clones; 20% to 30% are singletons and the top ten take under 10%. Study findings and constraints: Compared with benign nodules, malignant thyroid tumors were reported to have significantly higher TCR beta diversity in both blood and tumor.

Germline assignment: CDR1 SGHAT and CDR2 FQNNGV. The length of the CDR3 is 15 residues. V was shortened by 8 bases and J by 2 bases, with 17 bases between the two germline ends. Many counts were recorded for this clone. Its antigen remains unidentified. The sample comprised blood. The receptor was derived from a female donor with papillary thyroid cancer or a benign thyroid nodule (not recorded which). Some clones in this sample may be carry-over from other donors' samples. The chain employs TRBV11-2 and TRBJ2-3; D gene uncertain. CDR3 residues: CASQSRRLDTDTQYF. The CDR3 DNA follows: TGTGCCAGCCAATCGAGGCGGCTGGACACAGATACGCAGTATTTT.